The 26 T cell receptor beta chains presented below share a single source sample, sequenced in a study of blood T cell repertoires in COVID-19. The table came from immunoSEQ multiplex PCR; TCRdb's copy has only in-frame clones and leaves some out. In the table there are 200,000 to 250,000 clones, around 89% of which are singletons. Sequenced sample: peripheral blood. The receptors shown here come from a man in his thirties or forties with COVID-19, enrolled during active disease.

This chain connects TRBV3-1 (or the pseudogene TRBV3-2) to TRBJ2-1; 10 bases agree with TRBD2. V gave up 6 bases and J gave up 5 bases; unmatched junction bases: 7. CDR3 length: 15 amino acids. Germline V gene data show CDR1 as LGHDT and CDR2 as YNNKEL (reference sequence). CDR3 DNA: TGTGCCAGCAGGTTTAGCGGGGGGCTACACAATGAGCAGTTCTTC. Amino acids: CASRFSGGLHNEQFF.

This chain joins TRBV14 and TRBJ1-4, with D possibly TRBD1 on 5 matching bases. CDR3 length: 15 amino acids. Trimming took off 3 bases at V and 8 bases at J, with 16 bases between the two ends. Germline CDR1 is SGHDN and CDR2 is FVKESK. The CDR3 sequence: CASSHQQDMGEKLFF. CDR3 nucleotide sequence: TGTGCCAGCAGCCACCAGCAGGACATGGGAGAAAAACTGTTTTTT. The entire variable domain, with the rest obtained from reference TRBV14 and TRBJ1-4, is as follows: EAGVTQFPSHSVIEKGQTVTLRCDPISGHDNLYWYRRVMGKEIKFLLHFVKESKQDESGMPNNRFLAERTGGTYSTLKVQPAELEDSGVYFCASSHQQDMGEKLFFGSGTQLSVL.

The chain employs TRBV29-1 and TRBJ2-7; possibly TRBD2 for D (5 bases). Trimming pared 6 bases from V and 6 bases from J, leaving 15 bases between. The CDR3 sequence is 12 residues long. Germline V CDR1 and CDR2: SQVTM, ANQGSEA. The CDR3 loop reads CSVDESGSEQYF. The CDR3 DNA sequence: TGCAGCGTCGACGAGTCGGGGAGCGAGCAGTACTTC.

This clone was detected once. The V call is TRBV9, the J call TRBJ1-2; the D is unclear. The germline CDR1 and CDR2 sequences are SGDLS and YYNGEE. V shed 4 bases and J shed 6 bases, with 19 bases lying between them. The CDR3 has 15 residues. For the CDR3, the DNA is TGTGCCAGCAGCCCGGACTGGACCTACCCAAATGGCTACACCTTC. Its translation is CASSPDWTYPNGYTF. The full variable domain, with the rest looked up from reference TRBV9 and TRBJ1-2, is DSGVTQTPKHLITATGQRVTLRCSPRSGDLSVYWYQQSLDQGLQFLIQYYNGEERAKGNILERFSAQQFPDLHSELNLSSLELGDSALYFCASSPDWTYPNGYTFGSGTRLTVV.

The chain uses TRBV28 and TRBJ2-7, with D possibly matching TRBD2 (5 bases). The germline V gene has CDR1 MDHEN and CDR2 SYDVKM. The CDR3 is 12 residues long. The V end lost 6 bases, the J end lost 12 bases, and 18 bases lay between the germline ends. The CDR3 DNA reads as TGTGCCAGCAGACCCGTTGGGAGTACCATGTACTTC. It codes for CASRPVGSTMYF.

The chain recombines TRBV9 with TRBJ1-2; the match to TRBD1 covers 11 bases. Per the germline V gene, CDR1 is SGDLS and CDR2 is YYNGEE. The CDR3 runs to 15 residues. J gave up 7 bases and V 4 bases, and 9 bases lay outside the gene matches. The CDR3 DNA sequence: TGTGCCAGCAGCCCAAGGACAGGGGGCGCCGGTGGCTACACCTTC. The encoded protein is CASSPRTGGAGGYTF.

Remarks on this clone: Its ends do not fully match the called genes, so a read error is possible. J is TRBJ2-2 and V is TRBV2; D gene unclear. CDR3 size: 15 residues. Germline CDR1 is SNHLY and CDR2 is FYNNEI. The CDR3 here is CARSESLGNTGELFF. The CDR3 region has the DNA TGTGCCAGAAGTGAGTCGCTAGGGAACACCGGGGAGCTGTTTTTT.

The chain has TRBV9 and TRBJ2-2, with a possible D match to TRBD2 (7 bases). Germline values: CDR1 SGDLS, CDR2 YYNGEE. Between the trimmed V and J ends, which lost 0 bases and 8 bases, there was a span of 17 bases. The CDR3 runs 16 residues. The CDR3 sequence: CASSVEGEGLQGELFF. The DNA for the CDR3 is TGTGCCAGCAGCGTAGAGGGGGAGGGCCTCCAAGGGGAGCTGTTTTTT.

This clone has more than one count but fewer than ten. The chain uses TRBV6-2 or TRBV6-3 and TRBJ1-1; tentative D call: TRBD1 (6 bases). The CDR3 spans 14 residues. CDR1 is MNHEY and CDR2 is SVGEGT in the germline V gene. Trimming took off 8 bases at V and 1 base at J, with 14 bases between the two ends. The CDR3 nucleotides are TGTGCCAGCCGTTTCGGACAGCCGAACACTGAAGCTTTCTTT. The encoded protein is CASRFGQPNTEAFF.

The genes are TRBV6-5 and TRBJ2-7, with 12 positions matching TRBD1. V was clipped by 6 bases and J by 10 bases; unmatched bases: 7. CDR1 is MNHEY and CDR2 is SVGAGI in the germline V gene. CDR3 size: 13 residues. For the CDR3, the DNA is TGTGCCAGCAGGATGGGACAGGGGGCCGAACAGTACTTC. As protein: CASRMGQGAEQYF.

The CDR3 sequence: CASSYRRDGLDYTF. The CDR3, as DNA: TGTGCCAGCAGTTACCGGCGGGACGGCCTGGACTACACCTTC. The V call is TRBV6-5, the J call TRBJ1-2; D perhaps matches TRBD1 (5 bases). The length of the CDR3 is 14 residues. Germline-derived CDR1 and CDR2 are MNHEY and SVGAGI. The ends were cut back, 2 bases at V and 10 bases at J, with 17 bases in the middle.

The chain combines TRBV2 with TRBJ2-5; TRBD1 matches at 11 bases. V lost 7 bases, J lost 4 bases, and 8 bases stayed unmatched. The CDR3 loop spans 15 amino acids. Germline CDR1 reads SNHLY; CDR2 reads FYNNEI. The CDR3 loop is CASKIGTGGGETQYF. Here the CDR3 DNA reads TGTGCCAGCAAGATCGGGACAGGGGGAGGAGAGACCCAGTACTTC. Variable domain in full (rest from reference TRBV2 and TRBJ2-5): EPEVTQTPSHQVTQMGQEVILRCVPISNHLYFYWYRQILGQKVEFLVSFYNNEISEKSEIFDDQFSVERPDGSNFTLKIRSTKLEDSAMYFCASKIGTGGGETQYFGPGTRLLVL.

Here the CDR3 reads CASSEEGRRNGYTF. The DNA for the CDR3 is TGTGCCAGCAGTGAAGAGGGCCGGAGGAATGGCTACACCTTC. The rearrangement uses TRBV6-1 and TRBJ1-2; D gene ambiguous. V lost 1 base and J 6 bases, leaving 12 bases between the germline ends. CDR3 length: 14 amino acids. Germline-derived CDR1 and CDR2 are MNHNS and SASEGT.

The chain links TRBV7-2 to TRBJ2-3, with D uncertain. Germline V gives CDR1 SGHTA, CDR2 FQGNSA. The CDR3 contains 12 residues. Trimming took off 6 bases at V and 5 bases at J, with 9 bases between the two ends. The DNA for the CDR3 is TGTGCCAGCAGTTCGCAGGTAGATACGCAGTATTTT. It encodes CASSSQVDTQYF. Supplemented by reference TRBV7-2 and TRBJ2-3, the full variable domain reads GAGVSQSPSNKVTEKGKDVELRCDPISGHTALYWYRQSLGQGLEFLIYFQGNSAPDKSGLPSDRFSAERTGGSVSTLTIQRTQQEDSAVYLCASSSQVDTQYFGPGTRLTVL.

CDR3 nucleotide sequence: TGTGCCACCAGCAGAGATGGTAGGGAGGACATTCAGTACTTC. This codes for CATSRDGREDIQYF. V gene TRBV15 combines with J gene TRBJ2-4; D perhaps matches TRBD2 (6 bases). The germline V gene has CDR1 LNHNV and CDR2 YYDKDF (reference sequence). V was cut by 0 bases and J by 8 bases, with 11 bases left in between. This CDR3 has 14 amino acids.

This chain links TRBV24-1 with TRBJ2-1; a weak D match, TRBD2 (5 bases). CDR1 and CDR2 from the germline V gene are KGHDR and SFDVKD. The CDR3 totals 15 residues. V lost 4 bases to trimming and J lost 10 bases, with 19 bases between them. The CDR3 region has the DNA TGTGCCACCAGTGACCCTGACACCCCGCCGGGGGAGCAGTTCTTC. This sequence encodes CATSDPDTPPGEQFF.

The chain is built from TRBV15 and TRBJ1-1; weak D call: TRBD1 (5 bases). The V gene's germline CDR1 is LNHNV and CDR2 YYDKDF (reference sequence). V gave up 9 bases and J gave up 0 bases, with 14 bases separating them. CDR3 length: 14 residues. In nucleotides, the CDR3 is TGTGCCACGACGCGGGACCTCATGAACACTGAAGCTTTCTTT. Translated: CATTRDLMNTEAFF.

The V gene is TRBV12-3 or TRBV12-4, the J gene TRBJ1-4, with 7 positions matching TRBD1. This CDR3 comprises 13 residues. Trimming at V came to 0 bases and at J to 13 bases, leaving 5 bases not matched to a gene. Here the CDR3 reads CASSLAWDSALFF. DNA of the CDR3: TGTGCCAGCAGTTTAGCTTGGGACAGCGCACTGTTTTTT.

The rearrangement links TRBV29-1 to TRBJ1-1; 7 nucleotides align to TRBD1. The trim removed 6 bases at V and 5 bases at J, leaving 9 bases unmatched. This CDR3 spans 13 amino acids. Germline assignment: CDR1 SQVTM and CDR2 ANQGSEA. CDR3 in DNA: TGCAGCGTACGAGCAGGGGGAAGGACTGAAGCTTTCTTT. As protein: CSVRAGGRTEAFF.

The chain recombines TRBV4-1 with TRBJ2-1, with D maybe TRBD2 (6 bases). Trimming left V 3 bases short and J 0 bases short, with 15 bases between. The germline CDR1 and CDR2 sequences are MGHRA and YSYEKL. The CDR3 is made up of 17 amino acids. Written as DNA, the CDR3 is TGCGCCAGCAGCCAGGGGGGTGTGTGGAGCTCCTACAATGAGCAGTTCTTC. Protein product: CASSQGGVWSSYNEQFF.

The genes are TRBV12-3 or TRBV12-4 and TRBJ1-5; D is ambiguous. Trimming took off 9 bases at V and 2 bases at J, with 8 bases between the two ends. The CDR3 has 12 amino acids. CDR3 in DNA: TGTGCCAGTGGACTTGGCAATCAGCCCCAGCATTTT. Protein product: CASGLGNQPQHF.

The gene calls are TRBV11-2 and TRBJ2-7; weak D call: TRBD2 (5 bases). The germline V and J ends were trimmed by 0 bases and 1 base, with 7 bases remaining between them. The germline V gene has CDR1 SGHAT and CDR2 FQNNGV. CDR3 length: 14 amino acids. CDR3 region: CASSLDRESYEQYF. CDR3 coding DNA: TGTGCCAGCAGCTTAGATCGGGAATCCTACGAGCAGTACTTC.

This sequence joins TRBV7-9 and TRBJ2-1, with D possibly TRBD1 on 5 matching bases. V lost 3 bases, J lost 2 bases, and 8 bases lay in between. Germline V gene sequence: CDR1 SEHNR, CDR2 FQNEAQ (reference sequence). The CDR3 contains 14 residues. The CDR3 region is CASSFTGTYNEQFF. DNA for the CDR3: TGTGCCAGCAGCTTCACAGGAACCTACAATGAGCAGTTCTTC.

The chain employs TRBV2 and TRBJ1-2; unclear D gene. Trimming pared 7 bases from V and 7 bases from J, leaving 16 bases between. The CDR3 length is 13 residues. Germline values: CDR1 SNHLY, CDR2 FYNNEI. CDR3 loop: CASKFLPSSGYTF. The CDR3 DNA sequence: TGTGCCAGCAAGTTCTTACCGAGTAGTGGCTACACCTTC.

This clone was seen a few times. The V call is TRBV3-1 (or the pseudogene TRBV3-2), the J call TRBJ1-2; 7 bases are a match to TRBD1. V shed 6 bases, J shed 7 bases, and the junction held 11 bases outside the gene matches. The CDR3 extends over 14 amino acids. Germline V gene lookup returns CDR1 LGHDT and CDR2 YNNKEL (reference sequence). DNA of the CDR3: TGTGCCAGCAGGGATCCACAGGGGCCGATTGGCTACACCTTC. Protein sequence: CASRDPQGPIGYTF.

The V and J genes are TRBV28 and TRBJ2-7, with 11 bases aligning to TRBD1. The CDR3 runs to 16 residues. The germline V gene has CDR1 MDHEN and CDR2 SYDVKM. J gave up 7 bases and V 1 base, and 9 bases lay outside the gene matches. CDR3 sequence: CASSLSLGQGAREQYF. The DNA for the CDR3 is TGTGCCAGCAGTTTATCCTTAGGACAGGGGGCGCGTGAGCAGTACTTC.